This entry describes one T cell receptor (beta chain). Its specificity is not known. Compared with germline, one end of the junction differs, possibly owing to a read error. The sample originates from a study of blood T cells in healthy people across ages. Whole-study results and caveats: Long-lived donors carried more naive CD4+ cells and greater diversity than aged donors. With unsorted PBMCs, a conclusive comparison of naive versus antigen-experienced cells was not possible.

This CDR3 region has 14 residues. Germline CDR1 GTSNPN, CDR2 SVGIG (reference sequence). A J-beta primer mix and a sample-barcoded 5' primer were used in a second PCR of roughly 6 to 11 cycles. Researchers report that a template-switch adaptor with 12 random nucleotides tagged each cDNA molecule. Every sample gave at least 2.5 million paired-end reads containing CDR3. TCRdb passed the 5' RACE reads through MiXCR, listing each CDR3 protein once. The table lists 800,000 to 1,000,000 distinct CDR3 sequences, 40% to 60% of them singletons. The sample consisted of blood. The sequence came from a man in his thirties or forties in good health. V and J are TRBV30 and TRBJ2-7; the D gene is possibly TRBD1 (5 bases). The CDR3 DNA follows: TGTGCCCGGAGTGTAGGGCAGGGAATCTACGAGCAGTACTTC. This translates into CARSVGQGIYEQYF.